The 16 T cell receptor beta chains listed next were all sequenced from one sample in a study of T-cell memory formation after mild COVID-19. From the 5' RACE reads, TCRdb called clonotypes with MiXCR, one entry per CDR3 protein. The table includes 380,000 or so distinct CDR3 sequences, approximately 13% detected once. The sequenced sample was PBMCs or a T cell subset sorted from them (not recorded which). These TCRs come from a man younger than 35 who had mild COVID-19 (a few samples of this study predate the infection). Cell type and time point are not known.

This clonotype showed up just a few times. This rearrangement joins TRBV30 to TRBJ1-1; perhaps TRBD1 as D (6 bases). The germline V gene encodes CDR1 GTSNPN and CDR2 SVGIG (reference sequence). This CDR3 is built from 15 residues. Between the trimmed V and J ends, which lost 3 bases and 4 bases, there was a span of 18 bases. CDR3 protein: CAWSPGGGLGTEAFF. The CDR3 nucleotides read TGTGCCTGGAGCCCCGGCGGGGGCCTGGGCACTGAAGCTTTCTTT.

This clonotype turned up a few times. J is TRBJ1-1 and V is TRBV5-1, with D hard to call. The CDR3 runs 13 residues. Deletions cut 4 bases from V and 4 bases from J, with 11 bases between. Per germline, CDR1 SGHRS and CDR2 YFSETQ. The CDR3 nucleotides read TGCGCCAGCAGCACGGGCTCGGGCACTGAAGCTTTCTTT. Translated, it gives CASSTGSGTEAFF.

The chain couples TRBV10-3 to TRBJ2-3; TRBD1 agrees at 10 bases. This CDR3 has 17 amino acids. The J segment lost 3 bases and the V segment lost 4 bases, leaving 10 bases of the junction unmatched. Germline values: CDR1 ENHRY, CDR2 SYGVKD. The CDR3 nucleotides are TGTGCCATCAGTGGAAGCTCCGGGACAGGGGAGACAGATACGCAGTATTTT. Translated, it gives CAISGSSGTGETDTQYF.

This clonotype turned up a few times. V and J are TRBV7-3 and TRBJ2-7; tentatively, D is TRBD1 or TRBD2 (7 bases each). The CDR3 loop spans 18 amino acids. V was shortened by 5 bases and J by 0 bases, with 23 bases between the two germline ends. The germline CDR1 and CDR2 sequences are SGHTA and FQGTGA. CDR3 bases: TGTGCCAGCAGCCTTAGAGCGGGACAGTCAAATACCTCCTACGAGCAGTACGTC. The encoded protein is CASSLRAGQSNTSYEQYV.

This clonotype came up a few times. The chain uses TRBV5-1 and TRBJ1-1; D unclear. Trimming took 4 bases from V and 1 from J, leaving 14 bases between them. CDR1 and CDR2 from the germline V gene are SGHRS and YFSETQ. The CDR3 sequence is 15 residues long. The CDR3 is CASSPALNANTEAFF. The CDR3 DNA reads TGCGCCAGCAGCCCCGCTTTGAATGCGAACACTGAAGCTTTCTTT.

This clonotype has more than one count but fewer than ten. The chain recombines TRBV24-1 with TRBJ2-1; D is unresolved. CDR1 and CDR2 (germline): KGHDR, SFDVKD. V shed 3 bases and J shed 5 bases, with 10 bases lying between them. This CDR3 contains 14 residues. This CDR3 is CATSDGQSNNEQFF. DNA of the CDR3: TGTGCCACCAGTGATGGGCAATCCAACAATGAGCAGTTCTTC.

The V call is TRBV24-1, the J call TRBJ2-3; D is unresolved. The CDR3 consists of 13 residues. Per the germline V gene, CDR1 is KGHDR and CDR2 is SFDVKD. V dropped 5 bases and J dropped 6 bases, with 11 bases sitting between them. CDR3 loop: CATSAPRRDTQYF. The CDR3 DNA reads TGTGCCACCAGTGCCCCCCGGCGGGATACGCAGTATTTT.

This clonotype was recorded only once. The rearrangement links TRBV25-1 to TRBJ1-2; tentatively, D is TRBD1 (5 bases). V gave up 0 bases and J gave up 8 bases, with 13 bases separating them. The germline V gene has CDR1 MGHDK and CDR2 SYGVNS. CDR3 length: 14 amino acids. Written as DNA, the CDR3 is TGTGCCAGCAGTGAATATGGGGCGTCGGTCGGCTACACCTTC. Protein: CASSEYGASVGYTF.

This clonotype showed up many times. The chain employs TRBV12-3 or TRBV12-4 and TRBJ1-5, with a tentative D call TRBD1 (6 bases). V was cut by 6 bases and J by 2 bases, with 14 bases left in between. The CDR3 loop spans 15 amino acids. The CDR3 sequence is CASRTRGVGNQPQHF. The CDR3 DNA follows: TGTGCCAGCAGAACCAGGGGTGTCGGCAATCAGCCCCAGCATTTT.

This clonotype was recorded a few times. It may be a read error: a sequence one base away is much more abundant. The chain couples TRBV4-1 to TRBJ2-5, with D possibly TRBD1 on 5 matching bases. Germline CDR1 reads MGHRA; CDR2 reads YSYEKL. Trimming stripped 0 bases from V and 5 bases from J, with 7 bases between. The CDR3 covers 13 residues. Written as DNA, the CDR3 is TGCGCCAGCAGCCAAGATCCAGGGGAGACCCAGTACTTC. Protein: CASSQDPGETQYF.

J is TRBJ2-3 and V is TRBV20-1, with TRBD2 matching over 11 bases. There are 15 residues in the CDR3. Germline V gene lookup returns CDR1 DFQATT and CDR2 SNEGSKA (reference sequence). V was pared by 5 bases and J by 8 bases, with 12 bases of the junction left unmatched. The CDR3 region has the DNA TGCAGTGCTCCCGGGACTAGCGGCGATATTTTTACGCAGTATTTT. Protein sequence: CSAPGTSGDIFTQYF.

This clonotype has just a few counts. The chain couples TRBV7-6 to TRBJ2-7, with 8 bases fitting TRBD1. V trimming: 0 bases; J trimming: 2 bases; junction bases outside the gene matches: 9. From germline, CDR1 is SGHVS and CDR2 FNYEAQ. The CDR3 has 17 residues. The CDR3, as DNA: TGTGCCAGCAGCTTAGCCAGAGACAGGGGCAGGACCTACGAGCAGTACTTC. Protein sequence: CASSLARDRGRTYEQYF.

This chain joins TRBV5-1 and TRBJ2-1; perhaps TRBD1 as D (5 bases). In germline, CDR1 is SGHRS, CDR2 YFSETQ. The CDR3 covers 16 residues. V lost 0 bases, J lost 3 bases, and 13 bases lay in between. CDR3 sequence: CASSLVGEGVYNEQFF. CDR3 nucleotides: TGCGCCAGCAGCTTGGTAGGGGAAGGAGTCTACAATGAGCAGTTCTTC. The full variable domain, rest sourced from reference TRBV5-1 and TRBJ2-1, is KAGVTQTPRYLIKTRGQQVTLSCSPISGHRSVSWYQQTPGQGLQFLFEYFSETQRNKGNFPGRFSGRQFSNSRSEMNVSTLELGDSALYLCASSLVGEGVYNEQFFGPGTRLTVL.

The CDR3 is CASPVVSYNEQFF. DNA for the CDR3: TGCGCCAGCCCTGTCGTCTCCTACAATGAGCAGTTCTTC. This sequence joins TRBV5-1 and TRBJ2-1; D ambiguous. Germline CDR1 reads SGHRS; CDR2 reads YFSETQ. The CDR3 sequence is 13 residues long. The ends were cut back, 7 bases at V and 0 bases at J, with 8 bases in the middle.

V gene TRBV20-1 combines with J gene TRBJ1-1; no clear D gene. Germline CDR1 is DFQATT and CDR2 is SNEGSKA (reference sequence). Trimming pared 8 bases from V and 10 bases from J, leaving 23 bases between. This CDR3 region has 13 residues. CDR3 nucleotides: TGCAGTTTCTCTGATGGTGTTACCGGGAGAGCTTTCTTT. Its protein is CSFSDGVTGRAFF.

The chain combines TRBV20-1 with TRBJ2-3, with D unclear. Trimming took 3 bases from V and 1 from J, leaving 5 bases between them. This CDR3 spans 12 amino acids. CDR1 is DFQATT, CDR2 SNEGSKA, per germline (reference sequence). Here the CDR3 reads CSASPGTDTQYF. In DNA form, the CDR3 reads TGCAGTGCTAGCCCAGGCACAGATACGCAGTATTTT.